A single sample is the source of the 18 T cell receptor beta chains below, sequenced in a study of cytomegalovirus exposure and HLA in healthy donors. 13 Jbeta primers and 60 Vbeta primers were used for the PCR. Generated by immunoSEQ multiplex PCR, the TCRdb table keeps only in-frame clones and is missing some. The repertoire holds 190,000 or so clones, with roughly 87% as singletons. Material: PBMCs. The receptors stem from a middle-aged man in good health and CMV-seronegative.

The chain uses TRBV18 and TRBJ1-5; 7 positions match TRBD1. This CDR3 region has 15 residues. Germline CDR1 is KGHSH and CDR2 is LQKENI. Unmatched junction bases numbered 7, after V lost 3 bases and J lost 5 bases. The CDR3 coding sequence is TGTGCCAGCTCACCGTCGACAGGGACCTATCAGCCCCAGCATTTT. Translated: CASSPSTGTYQPQHF.

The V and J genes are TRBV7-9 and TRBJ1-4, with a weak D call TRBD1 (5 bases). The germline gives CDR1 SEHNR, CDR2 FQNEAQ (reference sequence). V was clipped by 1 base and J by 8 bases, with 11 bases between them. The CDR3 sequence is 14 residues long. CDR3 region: CASSLEGSGEKLFF. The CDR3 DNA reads TGTGCCAGCAGCTTAGAGGGGTCCGGAGAAAAACTGTTTTTT.

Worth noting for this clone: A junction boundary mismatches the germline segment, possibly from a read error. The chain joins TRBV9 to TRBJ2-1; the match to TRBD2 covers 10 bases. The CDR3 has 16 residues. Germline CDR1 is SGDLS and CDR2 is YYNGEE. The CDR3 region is CASSATLAGPYNEQFF. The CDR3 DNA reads TGTGCCAGCAGCGCGACACTAGCGGGGCCCTATAATGAGCAGTTCTTC.

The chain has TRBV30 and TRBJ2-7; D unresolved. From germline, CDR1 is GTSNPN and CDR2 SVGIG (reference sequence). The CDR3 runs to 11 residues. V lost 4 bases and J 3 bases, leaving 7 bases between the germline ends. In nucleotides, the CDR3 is TGTGCCTGGATGGCCCTCTACGAGCAGTACTTC. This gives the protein CAWMALYEQYF.

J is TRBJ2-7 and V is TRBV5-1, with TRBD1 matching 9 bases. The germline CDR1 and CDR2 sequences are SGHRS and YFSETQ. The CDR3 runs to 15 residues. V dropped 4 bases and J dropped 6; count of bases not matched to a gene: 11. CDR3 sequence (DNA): TGCGCCAGCAGCCTAGGACAGGGGCTTTTGGGCGAGCAGTACTTC. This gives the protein CASSLGQGLLGEQYF. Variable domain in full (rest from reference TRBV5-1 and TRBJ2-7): KAGVTQTPRYLIKTRGQQVTLSCSPISGHRSVSWYQQTPGQGLQFLFEYFSETQRNKGNFPGRFSGRQFSNSRSEMNVSTLELGDSALYLCASSLGQGLLGEQYFGPGTRLTVT.

The CDR3 sequence: CAISTQGASLGYTF. The CDR3, as DNA: TGTGCCATCAGTACACAGGGGGCGAGTCTTGGCTACACCTTC. V usage is TRBV10-3 and J usage is TRBJ1-2, with TRBD1 matching 9 bases. Losses at the gene ends were 5 bases for V and 7 bases for J; bases not matched to a gene: 8. This CDR3 is 14 amino acids long. The germline V gene encodes CDR1 ENHRY and CDR2 SYGVKD.

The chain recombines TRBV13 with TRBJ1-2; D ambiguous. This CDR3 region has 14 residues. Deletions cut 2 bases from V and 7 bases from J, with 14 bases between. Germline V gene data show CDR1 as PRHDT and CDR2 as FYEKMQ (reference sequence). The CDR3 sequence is CASSLYRGEAGYTF. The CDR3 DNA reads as TGTGCCAGCAGCTTATATCGGGGAGAGGCTGGCTACACCTTC. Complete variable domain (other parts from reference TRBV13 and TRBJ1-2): AAGVIQSPRHLIKEKRETATLKCYPIPRHDTVYWYQQGPGQDPQFLISFYEKMQSDKGSIPDRFSAQQFSDYHSELNMSSLELGDSALYFCASSLYRGEAGYTFGSGTRLTVV.

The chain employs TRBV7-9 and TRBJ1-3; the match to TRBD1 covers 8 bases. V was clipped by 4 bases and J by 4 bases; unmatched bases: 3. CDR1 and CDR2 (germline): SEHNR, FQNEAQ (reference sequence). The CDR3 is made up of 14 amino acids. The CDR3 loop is CASSSRTGGNTIYF. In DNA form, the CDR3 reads TGTGCCAGCAGCTCCCGGACAGGGGGAAACACCATATATTTT.

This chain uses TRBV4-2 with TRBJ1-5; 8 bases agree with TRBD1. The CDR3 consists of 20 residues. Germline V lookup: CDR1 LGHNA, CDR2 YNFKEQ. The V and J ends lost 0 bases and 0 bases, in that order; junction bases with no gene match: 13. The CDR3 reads CASSQEPRTGQRYSNQPQHF. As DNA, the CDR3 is TGTGCCAGCAGCCAAGAGCCCCGGACAGGGCAGCGCTATAGCAATCAGCCCCAGCATTTT.

In nucleotides, the CDR3 is TGCGCCAGCAGTCAATCGAAGCGCCTAAAAGGGGGTGAGCAGTTCTTC. This sequence encodes CASSQSKRLKGGEQFF. V and J are TRBV23-1 and TRBJ2-1; D possibly corresponds to TRBD1 (6 bases). TRBV23-1 qualifies as an ORF whose function is uncertain. This CDR3 has 16 residues. The germline V and J ends were trimmed by 0 bases and 9 bases, with 18 bases remaining between them.

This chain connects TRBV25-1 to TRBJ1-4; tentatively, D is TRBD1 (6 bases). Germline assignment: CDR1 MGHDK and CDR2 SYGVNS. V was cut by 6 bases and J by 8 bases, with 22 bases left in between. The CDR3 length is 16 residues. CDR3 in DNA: TGTGCCAGCAGCCGAAAACAGGGTTTAGGGCTAGAAAAACTGTTTTTT. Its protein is CASSRKQGLGLEKLFF.

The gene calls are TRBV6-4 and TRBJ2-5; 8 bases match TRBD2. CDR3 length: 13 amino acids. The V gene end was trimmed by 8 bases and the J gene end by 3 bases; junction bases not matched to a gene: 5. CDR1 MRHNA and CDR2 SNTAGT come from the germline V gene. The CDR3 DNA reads TGTGCCAGCGGTAAACTAGCGGAAGAGACCCAGTACTTC. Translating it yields CASGKLAEETQYF.

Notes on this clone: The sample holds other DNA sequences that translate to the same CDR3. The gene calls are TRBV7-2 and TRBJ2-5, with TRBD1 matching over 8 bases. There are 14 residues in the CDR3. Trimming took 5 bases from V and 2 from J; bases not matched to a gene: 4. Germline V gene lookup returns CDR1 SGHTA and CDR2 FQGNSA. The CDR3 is CASSRNRGQETQYF. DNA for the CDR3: TGTGCCAGCAGCCGGAACAGGGGGCAAGAGACCCAGTACTTC.

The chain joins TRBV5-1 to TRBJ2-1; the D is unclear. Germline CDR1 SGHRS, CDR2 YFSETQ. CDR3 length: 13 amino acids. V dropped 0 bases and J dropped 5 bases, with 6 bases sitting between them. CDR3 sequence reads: CASSLGHNNEQFF. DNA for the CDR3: TGCGCCAGCAGCTTGGGACATAACAATGAGCAGTTCTTC. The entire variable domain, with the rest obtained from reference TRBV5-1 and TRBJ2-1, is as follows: KAGVTQTPRYLIKTRGQQVTLSCSPISGHRSVSWYQQTPGQGLQFLFEYFSETQRNKGNFPGRFSGRQFSNSRSEMNVSTLELGDSALYLCASSLGHNNEQFFGPGTRLTVL.

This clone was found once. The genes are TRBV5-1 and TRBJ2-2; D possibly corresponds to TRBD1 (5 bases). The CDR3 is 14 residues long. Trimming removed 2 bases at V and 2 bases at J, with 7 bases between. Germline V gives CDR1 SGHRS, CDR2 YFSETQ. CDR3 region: CASSFQGNTGELFF. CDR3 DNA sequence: TGCGCCAGCAGCTTTCAGGGTAACACCGGGGAGCTGTTTTTT.

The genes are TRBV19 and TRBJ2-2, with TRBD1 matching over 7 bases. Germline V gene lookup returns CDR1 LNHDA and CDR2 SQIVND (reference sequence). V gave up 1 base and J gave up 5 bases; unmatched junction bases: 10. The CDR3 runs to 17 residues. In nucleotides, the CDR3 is TGTGCCAGTAGTATAGGGACAGGAACACGGAGAACCGGGGAGCTGTTTTTT. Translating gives CASSIGTGTRRTGELFF. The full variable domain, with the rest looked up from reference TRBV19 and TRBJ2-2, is DGGITQSPKYLFRKEGQNVTLSCEQNLNHDAMYWYRQDPGQGLRLIYYSQIVNDFQKGDIAEGYSVSREKKESFPLTVTSAQKNPTAFYLCASSIGTGTRRTGELFFGEGSRLTVL.

CDR3 DNA sequence: TGTGCCAGCAGCAAACTAGCGGCTAGCACAGATACGCAGTATTTT. It yields the protein CASSKLAASTDTQYF. The chain recombines TRBV11-2 with TRBJ2-3; 8 positions match TRBD2. CDR3 length equals 15 residues. Germline V CDR1 and CDR2: SGHAT, FQNNGV. With V trimmed by 5 bases and J by 0 bases, 4 bases remained unmatched.

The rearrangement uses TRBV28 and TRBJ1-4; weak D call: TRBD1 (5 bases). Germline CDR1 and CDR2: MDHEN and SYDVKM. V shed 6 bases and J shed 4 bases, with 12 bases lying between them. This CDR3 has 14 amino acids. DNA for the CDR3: TGTGCCAGCAGGGAGGGACCGAGTAATGAAAAACTGTTTTTT. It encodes CASREGPSNEKLFF.